A selection of T cell receptor beta chains follows, all from one sample in a study of technical replicates of blood from several donors. Method: immunoSEQ multiplex PCR; TCRdb's copy keeps in-frame clones and lacks some. Found here are 76,000 or so clones, about 91% of them singletons; the top ten hold 0.2% to 0.25%. The sample taken for sequencing was T cells isolated from PBMCs. The receptors stem from a human donor in good health. The CDR3 runs from the conserved cysteine through the conserved F or W. Fields, in order: D gene, J gene, V gene, clone size, CDR3 DNA, CDR3 protein. D genes are given only for firm matches. The size entry is marked missing in some rows and otherwise reads once, few, many or a size class.

- TRBJ2-1 TRBV20-1 - TGCAGTGCTAGAGATTTGAGTGAGCAGTTCTTC CSARDLSEQFF
- TRBJ2-5 TRBV19 - TGTGCCAGTAGTATTGTGTCAGGGGAAGAGACCCAGTACTTC CASSIVSGEETQYF
- TRBJ2-1 TRBV5-1 - TGCGCCAGCAGCCCGCGATGGGGAGATGAGCAGTTCTTC CASSPRWGDEQFF
- TRBJ2-7 TRBV10-3 - TGTGCCATCAGTCGACCGGGGGACCTCACCTACGAGCAGTACTTC CAISRPGDLTYEQYF
TRBD2 TRBJ2-3 TRBV28 - TGTGCCAGCGAGCGGGAGGGCATCACAGATACGCAGTATTTT CASEREGITDTQYF
- TRBJ1-2 TRBV29-1 - TGCAGCGTCTTACCTGGTACAGCTTCTAACTATGGCTACACCTTC CSVLPGTASNYGYTF
TRBD1 TRBJ1-2 TRBV6-1 - TGTGCCAGCACCATGACAGGGAGGTATGGCTACACCTTC CASTMTGRYGYTF
- TRBJ2-7 TRBV30 - TGTGCCTGGAGTATGGGCGGGGCGCCTTACGAGCAGTACTTC CAWSMGGAPYEQYF
- TRBJ2-3 TRBV29-1 once TGCAGCGTTCGGACCGGGAGTCCTCTAAGCGTCTTCACAGATACGCAGTATTTT CSVRTGSPLSVFTDTQYF
TRBD1 TRBJ2-2 TRBV25-1 - TGTGCCAGCAGTAAAGGGGGCTTCACCGGGGAGCTGTTTTTT CASSKGGFTGELFF
TRBD1 TRBJ1-1 TRBV7-8 - TGTGCCAGCAGCTTACAGGGGGCACTTGAAGCTTTCTTT CASSLQGALEAFF
- TRBJ2-3 TRBV5-8 - TGTGCCAGCAGCTTGGAGACAGTCACAGATACGCAGTATTTT CASSLETVTDTQYF
- TRBJ2-3 TRBV25-1 - TGTGCCAGCAGTGAAGGGAGCGGGTCGATAGATACGCAGTATTTT CASSEGSGSIDTQYF
- TRBJ2-5 TRBV7-6 - TGTGCCAGCAGCTCCCCTTTTTTAAGCGGAGAGACCCAGTACTTC CASSSPFLSGETQYF
- TRBJ2-5 TRBV6-1 - TGTGCCACCACCGACAGAGAACAAGAGACCCAGTACTTC CATTDREQETQYF
TRBD1 TRBJ1-1 TRBV28 - TGTGCCAGCCTTGTCCCGGGACAGGTTTGGGACACTGAAGCTTTCTTT CASLVPGQVWDTEAFF
- TRBJ2-3 TRBV9 - TGTGCCAGCAGCGTGAGGGTTGCCACAGATACGCAGTATTTT CASSVRVATDTQYF
- TRBJ2-3 TRBV19 - TGTGCCAGTAGTATAGTTAGCGGCACAGATACGCAGTATTTT CASSIVSGTDTQYF
TRBD1 TRBJ2-5 TRBV2 - TGTGCCAGCAGTGGGGGACAGGGGGCTTGGGAGACCCAGTACTTC CASSGGQGAWETQYF
- TRBJ2-7 TRBV5-1 - TGCGCCAGCAGCACCCCAGGGGCCGAGCAGTACTTC CASSTPGAEQYF
TRBD2 TRBJ2-5 TRBV5-4 - TGTGCCAGCAGCTTGGGGACTAGCGGGAGGCTTCAAGAGACCCAGTACTTC CASSLGTSGRLQETQYF
- TRBJ1-4 TRBV29-1 - TGCAGCGTTGGGACAGCGACTTTTAATGAAAAACTGTTTTTT CSVGTATFNEKLFF
- TRBJ2-5 TRBV7-9 - TGTGCCAGCAGCTTGGTCGTCAGGGCACAAGAGACCCAGTACTTC CASSLVVRAQETQYF
TRBD1 TRBJ2-7 TRBV7-6 - TGTGCCAGCAGCTTAGAGGGACAGGGCTACGAGCAGTACTTC CASSLEGQGYEQYF
TRBD1 TRBJ2-3 TRBV11-2 - TGTGCCAGCAGCTTAAACAGGGGGTTAAGCACAGATACGCAGTATTTT CASSLNRGLSTDTQYF
TRBD1 TRBJ2-2 TRBV29-1 once TGCAGCGTCGGGACAGGACAGACCGGGGAGCTGTTTTTT CSVGTGQTGELFF
- TRBJ2-6 TRBV2 - TGTGCCAGCAGGGACTCCTCTGGGGCCAACGTCCTGACTTTC CASRDSSGANVLTF
- TRBJ2-7 TRBV5-1 - TGCGCCAGCAGCCAAACGAACAGGGAACTCTACGAGCAGTACTTC CASSQTNRELYEQYF
- TRBJ2-1 TRBV5-1 - TGCGCCAGCAGCTTAGCTAGCGCGAACAATGAGCAGTTCTTC CASSLASANNEQFF
- TRBJ2-7 TRBV10-3 - TGTGCCATCAGTGGGGCGGGACAGTCCTACGAGCAGTACTTC CAISGAGQSYEQYF
TRBD2 TRBJ2-7 TRBV2 - TGTGCCAGCAGTAAGGGTTACGGGACTAGTTCCGAGCAGTACTTC CASSKGYGTSSEQYF
TRBD1 TRBJ1-5 TRBV19 - TGTGCCAGTAGTATGAGAGGGACAGAGAATCAGCCCCAGCATTTT CASSMRGTENQPQHF
- TRBJ2-1 TRBV6-1 - TGTGCCAGCAGTGAACCAGGCAGCCCCAACAATGAGCAGTTCTTC CASSEPGSPNNEQFF
TRBD2 TRBJ2-4 TRBV5-4 - TGTGCCAGCAGCTCCCTAGCGGGGGGGCTGGCCAAAAACATTCAGTACTTC CASSSLAGGLAKNIQYF
- TRBJ2-1 TRBV6-4 - TGTGCCAGCAGTGACTCGACCGGGTACAATGAGCAGTTCTTC CASSDSTGYNEQFF
TRBD1 TRBJ1-1 TRBV14 - TGTGCCAGCAGCCAAGATATTACAGGGGGGAACACTGAAGCTTTCTTT CASSQDITGGNTEAFF
TRBD1 TRBJ2-3 TRBV10-1 - TGCGCCAGCGACCAGGGACAGGGGGCAGGCACAGATACGCAGTATTTT CASDQGQGAGTDTQYF
- TRBJ1-1 TRBV5-1 once TGCGCCAGCAGCTTGGGGGGGCTGAACACTGAAGCTTTCTTT CASSLGGLNTEAFF
TRBD2 TRBJ2-1 TRBV5-1 - TGCGCCAGCAGCGTTGGCGGGAGAGGGGTATCCTACAATGAGCAGTTCTTC CASSVGGRGVSYNEQFF
- TRBJ1-5 TRBV9 few TGTGCCAGCAGCGTAGGCGGGGGCGGCAATCAGCCCCAGCATTTT CASSVGGGGNQPQHF
- TRBJ2-3 TRBV15 - TGTGCCACCAGCCCCGAGGAGACTACAGATACGCAGTATTTT CATSPEETTDTQYF
- TRBJ2-3 TRBV14 - TGTGCCAGCAGCCAGGTGGGCGGGCCAGCAGATACGCAGTATTTT CASSQVGGPADTQYF
TRBD1 TRBJ1-2 TRBV30 - TGTGCCTGGAGAGGGGCAGGGGGCGCCGCTAACTATGGCTACACCTTC CAWRGAGGAANYGYTF
TRBD2 TRBJ2-1 TRBV7-9 - TGTGCCAGCAGCTCAGCCTCTATTATAGCGGGAGGGCCCTATGAGCAGTTCTTC CASSSASIIAGGPYEQFF
- TRBJ1-1 TRBV6-1 - TGTGCCACCAAGTCGGACAGAGCATTGAACACTGAAGCTTTCTTT CATKSDRALNTEAFF
- TRBJ2-1 TRBV6-5 - TGTGCCAGCAGTATAGACAGCCTCTCCTACAATGAGCAGTTCTTC CASSIDSLSYNEQFF
- TRBJ2-1 TRBV5-1 - TGCGCCAGCAGCTTGGAGGGGCAAACGGGCAATGAGCAGTTCTTC CASSLEGQTGNEQFF